This passage covers 27 T cell receptor beta chains from one sample sequenced in a study of human T cells and chemical hapten exposure. Time point defined: patch test 1, 2 weeks after DPC sensitization. Treatment here: therapeutic diphenylcyclopropenone sensitization with weekly scalp DPC. TCRdb redid the calling of the RACE reads with MiXCR, one entry per CDR3 protein. Of 100,000 to 150,000 distinct CDR3 sequences listed, approximately 15% are singletons. The source was whole blood, collected in connection with sensitization to the hapten diphenylcyclopropenone (DPC). Every receptor here comes from a man younger than 35 with alopecia areata. Some clones in this sample may be carry-over from other donors' samples.

This clonotype was seen only a few times. This chain connects TRBV20-1 to TRBJ2-7, with D unresolved. CDR3 size: 13 residues. The V end was cut by 3 bases, the J end by 2 bases, with 11 bases between. CDR1 is DFQATT, CDR2 SNEGSKA, per germline (reference sequence). CDR3: CSASDGDTYEQYV. DNA of the CDR3: TGCAGTGCTAGCGACGGAGATACCTACGAGCAGTACGTC.

This clonotype was recorded at least ten times. The chain uses TRBV12-3 or TRBV12-4 and TRBJ2-2; D ambiguous. CDR3 length equals 14 residues. V was pared by 2 bases and J by 4 bases, with 8 bases between. In DNA form, the CDR3 reads TGTGCCAGCAGTTTATCAGACCTCACCGGGGAGCTGTTTTTT. It translates to CASSLSDLTGELFF.

This clonotype was recorded at least ten times. The genes are TRBV5-1 and TRBJ1-2; TRBD1 matches at 8 bases. CDR1 and CDR2 from the germline V gene are SGHRS and YFSETQ. Trimming cost V 4 bases and J 4 bases; bases outside gene matches: 9. The CDR3 is 15 amino acids. CDR3 residues: CASSPRQGRSYGYTF. In DNA, the CDR3 is TGCGCCAGCAGCCCAAGACAGGGGCGCTCCTATGGCTACACCTTC.

As DNA, the CDR3 is TGTGCCAGCAGCTTAGAGACTAGGTTTCTGTATTTT. Amino acids: CASSLETRFLYF. The chain joins TRBV7-6 to TRBJ2-3, with a possible D match to TRBD2 (6 bases). V lost 1 base, J lost 14 bases, and 13 bases lay in between. This CDR3 region has 12 residues. Germline V gives CDR1 SGHVS, CDR2 FNYEAQ.

This clonotype was picked up a small number of times. V gene TRBV11-2 combines with J gene TRBJ2-1; a possible D gene is TRBD1 (6 bases). The CDR3 covers 14 residues. Trimming left V 5 bases short and J 4 bases short, with 12 bases between. Germline assignment: CDR1 SGHAT and CDR2 FQNNGV. CDR3 in DNA: TGTGCCAGCAGCCCCCTGACAGGATACAATGAGCAGTTCTTC. Protein sequence: CASSPLTGYNEQFF.

The V gene is TRBV27, the J gene TRBJ1-4; TRBD1 might be the D (6 bases). The CDR3 runs to 16 residues. CDR1 and CDR2 (germline): MNHEY, SMNVEV (reference sequence). Deletions cut 3 bases from V and 3 bases from J, with 14 bases between. The CDR3 DNA sequence: TGTGCCAGCAGTTTGCGCAGGGGCCACGCTAATGAAAAACTGTTTTTT. This sequence encodes CASSLRRGHANEKLFF. The entire variable domain, with the rest obtained from reference TRBV27 and TRBJ1-4, is as follows: EAQVTQNPRYLITVTGKKLTVTCSQNMNHEYMSWYRQDPGLGLRQIYYSMNVEVTDKGDVPEGYKVSRKEKRNFPLILESPSPNQTSLYFCASSLRRGHANEKLFFGSGTQLSVL.

The rearrangement uses TRBV28 and TRBJ1-1; D uncertain. The germline CDR1 and CDR2 sequences are MDHEN and SYDVKM. This CDR3 has 14 residues. Trimming stripped 3 bases from V and 0 bases from J, with 8 bases between. The CDR3 loop reads CASSFPQVNTEAFF. CDR3 nucleotide sequence: TGTGCCAGCAGTTTCCCTCAGGTGAACACTGAAGCTTTCTTT.

This clonotype was counted a few times. The CDR3 is CASSGLGQGFSYNSPLHF. The CDR3 DNA reads TGTGCCAGCAGTGGCTTAGGACAGGGGTTCTCCTATAATTCACCCCTCCACTTT. The chain employs TRBV12-3 or TRBV12-4 and TRBJ1-6, with 9 bases that match TRBD1. The CDR3 is made up of 18 amino acids. Germline trimming cut 5 bases from V and 0 bases from J; bases unmatched to any gene: 8.

The V gene is TRBV7-9, the J gene TRBJ1-2; D uncertain. V shed 4 bases and J shed 2 bases, with 14 bases lying between them. The CDR3 is 15 amino acids. Germline V gene sequence: CDR1 SEHNR, CDR2 FQNEAQ (reference sequence). The CDR3 is CASSSPAKLNYGYTF. CDR3 DNA: TGTGCCAGCAGCTCGCCCGCCAAACTCAACTATGGCTACACCTTC.

This clonotype has a handful of counts. The chain carries TRBV29-1 and TRBJ2-3, with D unresolved. Trimming took off 7 bases at V and 2 bases at J, with 13 bases between the two ends. The CDR3 sequence is 13 residues long. The germline gives CDR1 SQVTM, CDR2 ANQGSEA. The DNA for the CDR3 is TGCAGCGCGAATGGACGAGTCACAGATACGCAGTATTTT. It translates to CSANGRVTDTQYF.

The chain links TRBV6-2 or TRBV6-3 to TRBJ2-7; D is perhaps TRBD2 (6 bases). CDR3 length: 13 residues. The V end lost 8 bases, the J end lost 3 bases, and 14 bases lay between the germline ends. Germline V gives CDR1 MNHEY, CDR2 SVGEGT. The CDR3 DNA reads as TGTGCCAGCCTTGGGAGGCTAAACTACGAGCAGTACGTC. This translates into CASLGRLNYEQYV.

The rearrangement joins TRBV4-1 to TRBJ2-7; 7 positions match TRBD2. Germline V gene data show CDR1 as MGHRA and CDR2 as YSYEKL. The V and J ends lost 4 bases and 2 bases, in that order; junction bases with no gene match: 2. The CDR3 consists of 13 residues. CDR3 protein: CASSRGGTYEQYF. The CDR3 nucleotides are TGCGCCAGCAGCCGCGGGGGTACCTACGAGCAGTACTTC.

This rearrangement joins TRBV12-2 to TRBJ1-5; TRBD1, the D gene given by the table, was not confirmed from the DNA. TRBV12-2 is flagged as a pseudogene. The CDR3 runs 15 residues. The chain's CDR3 is CASRSRTGDNQPQHF. CDR3 bases: TGTGCAAGTCGCTCACGGACAGGGGACAATCAGCCCCAGCATTTT.

This clonotype has more than one count but fewer than ten. The chain has TRBV7-2 and TRBJ2-3; TRBD1 aligns across 9 bases. Looked up from germline, CDR1 is SGHTA and CDR2 is FQGNSA. The length of the CDR3 is 18 residues. V gave up 5 bases and J gave up 11 bases; unmatched junction bases: 23. The CDR3: CASSQGRQGVGVTPRQYF. In nucleotides, the CDR3 is TGTGCCAGCAGCCAGGGTCGACAGGGGGTGGGAGTAACGCCCAGGCAGTATTTT. Using reference TRBV7-2 and TRBJ2-3 for the parts outside the CDR3, the full variable domain is GAGVSQSPSNKVTEKGKDVELRCDPISGHTALYWYRQSLGQGLEFLIYFQGNSAPDKSGLPSDRFSAERTGGSVSTLTIQRTQQEDSAVYLCASSQGRQGVGVTPRQYFGPGTRLTVL.

In the case of this clonotype: It is unclear where the CDR3 begins or ends on the DNA, so no DNA is shown, and the CDR3 is as TCRdb lists it. The genes are TRBV7-5 and TRBJ2-7. TRBV7-5 is reported as a pseudogene. The CDR3 length is 12 residues, termini included. Here the CDR3 reads CISVSEADEQYF.

The table lists this clonotype with a few counts. The chain couples TRBV29-1 to TRBJ2-3; perhaps TRBD2 as D (6 bases). Between the trimmed V and J ends, which lost 6 bases and 9 bases, there was a span of 16 bases. Germline V gives CDR1 SQVTM, CDR2 ANQGSEA. The CDR3 loop spans 12 amino acids. CDR3 amino acids: CSVPGDQMTQYF. CDR3 coding DNA: TGCAGCGTACCGGGAGACCAGATGACGCAGTATTTT.

This chain joins TRBV10-3 and TRBJ1-2, with a weak D call TRBD1 (5 bases). The V end lost 3 bases, the J end lost 6 bases, and 11 bases lay between the germline ends. The germline gives CDR1 ENHRY, CDR2 SYGVKD. The CDR3 is made up of 13 amino acids. CDR3 sequence (DNA): TGTGCCATCAGTGAAAAGGGGCATCATGGCTACACCTTC. Translation gives CAISEKGHHGYTF.

This clonotype appeared many times. V gene TRBV5-1 combines with J gene TRBJ2-1; D not certain. The CDR3 contains 12 residues. From germline, CDR1 is SGHRS and CDR2 YFSETQ. Trimming shortened V by 1 base and J by 5 bases, and 4 bases separated the two germline ends. CDR3: CASSLSDNEQFF. As DNA, the CDR3 is TGCGCCAGCAGCTTGAGTGACAATGAGCAGTTCTTC.

This clonotype was counted a few times. The chain couples TRBV11-2 to TRBJ2-1, with 10 bases identical to TRBD1. Looked up from germline, CDR1 is SGHAT and CDR2 is FQNNGV. CDR3 length: 17 amino acids. With 5 bases clipped from V and 9 bases from J, the junction kept 16 bases outside the gene matches. CDR3 nucleotide sequence: TGTGCCAGCAGCCCAGGCCGAGGACAGGGGGAGTCCGGTGAGCAGTTCTTC. This gives the protein CASSPGRGQGESGEQFF.

The chain has TRBV29-1 and TRBJ2-1, with unresolved D. Germline V CDR1 and CDR2: SQVTM, ANQGSEA. The V and J ends lost 4 bases and 8 bases respectively, with 9 bases between them. The CDR3 length is 11 residues. The CDR3 region is CSVVTFHEQFF. The DNA for the CDR3 is TGCAGCGTTGTAACCTTCCATGAGCAGTTCTTC.

In its sample, this clonotype was seen a few times. The chain uses TRBV29-1 and TRBJ1-1; the match to TRBD1 covers 7 bases. CDR3 length equals 14 residues. Germline lookup yields CDR1 SQVTM and CDR2 ANQGSEA. The CDR3 region has the DNA TGCAGTGTCGGGGGACAGAGATTGAACACTGAAGCTTTCTTT. This sequence encodes CSVGGQRLNTEAFF.

This clonotype has just a few counts. The CDR3 region has the DNA TGTGCCAGCAGTTACTCGTGGGACAGCAAAAGACTCTACAATGAGCAGTTCTTC. Its translation: CASSYSWDSKRLYNEQFF. The chain carries TRBV6-5 and TRBJ2-1, with 7 bases identical to TRBD1. V was pared by 0 bases and J by 3 bases, with 11 bases of the junction left unmatched. The germline V gene has CDR1 MNHEY and CDR2 SVGAGI. The CDR3 is 18 amino acids.

This clonotype was counted a few times. J is TRBJ1-1 and V is TRBV7-8; D uncertain. The V gene's germline CDR1 is SGHVS and CDR2 FQNEAQ. The CDR3 has 17 residues. The V end lost 4 bases, the J end lost 3 bases, and 21 bases lay between the germline ends. CDR3: CASSSPNSLRGDTEAFF. As DNA, the CDR3 is TGTGCCAGCAGCTCCCCTAACTCACTCCGAGGTGACACTGAAGCTTTCTTT.

There are many counts of this clonotype. This chain joins TRBV7-8 and TRBJ2-5; TRBD2 agrees at 7 bases. This CDR3 is built from 15 residues. CDR1 is SGHVS and CDR2 is FQNEAQ in the germline V gene. Trimming at V came to 5 bases and at J to 2 bases, leaving 8 bases not matched to a gene. The CDR3 nucleotides are TGTGCCAGCAGCCCAAGGACTAGGCCGCAAGAGACCCAGTACTTC. It specifies CASSPRTRPQETQYF.

V usage is TRBV5-1 and J usage is TRBJ1-1; no definite D call. Germline V gives CDR1 SGHRS, CDR2 YFSETQ. The CDR3 has 12 residues. The ends were cut back, 4 bases at V and 4 bases at J, with 8 bases in the middle. CDR3 nucleotides: TGCGCCAGCAGCCACTACGGCACTGAAGCTTTCTTT. It translates to CASSHYGTEAFF.

This chain joins TRBV18 and TRBJ2-2; D might be TRBD1 (5 bases). From germline, CDR1 is KGHSH and CDR2 LQKENI. V lost 5 bases and J 0 bases, leaving 10 bases between the germline ends. This CDR3 has 15 amino acids. CDR3 protein: CASSTQGSNTGELFF. CDR3 sequence (DNA): TGTGCCAGCTCAACCCAGGGATCGAACACCGGGGAGCTGTTTTTT.

The chain uses TRBV7-3 and TRBJ1-5; tentatively, D is TRBD1 (6 bases). Deletions cut 5 bases from V and 4 bases from J, with 9 bases between. This CDR3 spans 13 amino acids. The germline V gene encodes CDR1 SGHTA and CDR2 FQGTGA. CDR3 nucleotide sequence: TGTGCCAGCAGCAGCACAGGGAATCAGCCCCAGCATTTT. It is translated as CASSSTGNQPQHF.